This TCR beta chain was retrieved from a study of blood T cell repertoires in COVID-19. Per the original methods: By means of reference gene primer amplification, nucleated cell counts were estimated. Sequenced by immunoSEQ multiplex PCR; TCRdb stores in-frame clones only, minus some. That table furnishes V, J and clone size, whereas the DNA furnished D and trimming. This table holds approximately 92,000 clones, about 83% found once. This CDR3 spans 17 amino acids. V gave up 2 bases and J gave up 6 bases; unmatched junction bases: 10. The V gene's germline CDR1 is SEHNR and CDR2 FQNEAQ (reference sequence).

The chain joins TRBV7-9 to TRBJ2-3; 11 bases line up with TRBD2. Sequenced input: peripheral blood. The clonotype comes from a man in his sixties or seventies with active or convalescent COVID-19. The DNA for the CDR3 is TGTGCCAGCAGCTTAACAGGTAGCGGGGGGGCCGGTGATACGCAGTATTTT. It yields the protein CASSLTGSGGAGDTQYF.